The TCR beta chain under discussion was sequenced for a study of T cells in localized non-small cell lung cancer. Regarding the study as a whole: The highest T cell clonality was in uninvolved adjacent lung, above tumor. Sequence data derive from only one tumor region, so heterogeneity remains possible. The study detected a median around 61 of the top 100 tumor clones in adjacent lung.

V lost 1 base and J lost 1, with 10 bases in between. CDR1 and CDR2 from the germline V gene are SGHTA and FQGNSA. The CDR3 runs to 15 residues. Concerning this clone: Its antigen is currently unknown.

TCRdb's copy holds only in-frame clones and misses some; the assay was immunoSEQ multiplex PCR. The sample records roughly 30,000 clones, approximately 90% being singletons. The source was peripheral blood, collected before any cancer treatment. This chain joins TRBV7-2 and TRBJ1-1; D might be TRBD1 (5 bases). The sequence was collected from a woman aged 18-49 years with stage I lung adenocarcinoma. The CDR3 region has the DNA TGTGCCAGCAGCTTAGTTCCCGGACAGAACACTGAAGCTTTCTTT. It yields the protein CASSLVPGQNTEAFF.